This entry concerns a single T cell receptor beta chain. In terms of age and location, participants ranged from roughly 18 to 89 years and lived in about two dozen US areas. Cohort 3 recovery required two negative PCRs, clearance, or symptom resolution. These data come from a study of blood T cell repertoires in COVID-19. Authors' processing steps: Using reference gene primer amplification, nucleated cell counts were estimated. Only in-frame clones appear in the TCRdb table, and some are missing; sequencing was by immunoSEQ multiplex PCR. That table supplies the V and J calls and clone size; D and trimming were determined from the DNA. The table lists roughly 260,000 clones, around 90% of them singletons. CDR1 is SGHNT, CDR2 YYREEE, per germline (reference sequence). V gave up 2 bases and J gave up 8 bases, with 13 bases separating them. The CDR3 spans 13 residues.

The chain employs TRBV5-4 and TRBJ1-2; D may be TRBD1 (5 bases). The origin of this receptor is a woman under 30 who had recovered from COVID-19. Sequencing was carried out using PBMCs or T cells enriched from blood (not recorded which). The CDR3 loop is CASSFDSLQGYTF. CDR3 DNA sequence: TGTGCCAGCAGCTTCGACAGTTTGCAGGGCTACACCTTC.